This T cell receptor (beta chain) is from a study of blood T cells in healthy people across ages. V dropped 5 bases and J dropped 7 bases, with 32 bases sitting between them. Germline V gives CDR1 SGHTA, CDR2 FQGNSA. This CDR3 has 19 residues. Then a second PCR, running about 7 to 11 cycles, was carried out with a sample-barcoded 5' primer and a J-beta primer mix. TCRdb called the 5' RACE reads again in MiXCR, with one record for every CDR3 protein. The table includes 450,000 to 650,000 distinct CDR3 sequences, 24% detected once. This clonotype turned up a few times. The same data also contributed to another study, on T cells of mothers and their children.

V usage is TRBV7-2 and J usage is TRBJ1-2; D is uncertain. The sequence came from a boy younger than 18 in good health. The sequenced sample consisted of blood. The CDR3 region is CASSHTPPPPSGPMGGYTF. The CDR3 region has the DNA TGTGCCAGCAGCCACACGCCCCCGCCTCCTTCCGGTCCGATGGGTGGCTACACCTTC.